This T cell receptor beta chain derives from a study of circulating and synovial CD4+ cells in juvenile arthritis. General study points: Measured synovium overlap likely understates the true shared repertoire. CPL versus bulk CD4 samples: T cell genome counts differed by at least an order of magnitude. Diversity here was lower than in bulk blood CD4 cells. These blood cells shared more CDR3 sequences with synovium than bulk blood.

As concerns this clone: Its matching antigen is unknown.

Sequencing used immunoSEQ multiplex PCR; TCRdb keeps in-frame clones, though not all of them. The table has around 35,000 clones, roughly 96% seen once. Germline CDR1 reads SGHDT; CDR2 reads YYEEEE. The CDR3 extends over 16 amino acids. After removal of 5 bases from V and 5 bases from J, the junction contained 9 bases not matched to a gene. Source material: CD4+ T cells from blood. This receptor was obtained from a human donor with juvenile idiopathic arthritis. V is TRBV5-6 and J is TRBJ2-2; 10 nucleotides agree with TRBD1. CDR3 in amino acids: CASSELGQGVTGELFF. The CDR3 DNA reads TGTGCCAGCAGTGAACTAGGACAGGGGGTGACCGGGGAGCTGTTTTTT.